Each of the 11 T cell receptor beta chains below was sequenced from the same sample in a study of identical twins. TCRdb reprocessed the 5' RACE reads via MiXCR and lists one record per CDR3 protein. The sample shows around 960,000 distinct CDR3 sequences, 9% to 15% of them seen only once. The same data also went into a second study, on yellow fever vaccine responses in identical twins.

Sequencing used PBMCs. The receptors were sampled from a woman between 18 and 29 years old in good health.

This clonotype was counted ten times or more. The CDR3 loop reads CASSWTVNTEAFF. As DNA, the CDR3 is TGCGCCAGCAGCTGGACAGTGAACACTGAAGCTTTCTTT. The chain has TRBV5-1 and TRBJ1-1, with a weak D call TRBD1 (6 bases). The CDR3 extends over 13 amino acids. CDR1 is SGHRS and CDR2 is YFSETQ in the germline V gene. V dropped 3 bases and J dropped 0 bases, with 6 bases sitting between them. The variable domain in full, with the rest retrieved from reference TRBV5-1 and TRBJ1-1, is KAGVTQTPRYLIKTRGQQVTLSCSPISGHRSVSWYQQTPGQGLQFLFEYFSETQRNKGNFPGRFSGRQFSNSRSEMNVSTLELGDSALYLCASSWTVNTEAFFGQGTRLTVV.

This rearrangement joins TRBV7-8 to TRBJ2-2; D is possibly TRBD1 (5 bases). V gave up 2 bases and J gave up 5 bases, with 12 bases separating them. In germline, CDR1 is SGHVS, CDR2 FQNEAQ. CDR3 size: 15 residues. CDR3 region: CASSLRGIGTGELFF. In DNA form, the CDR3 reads TGTGCCAGCAGCTTAAGGGGAATCGGGACCGGGGAGCTGTTTTTT. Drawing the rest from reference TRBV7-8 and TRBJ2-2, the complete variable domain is GAGVSQSPRYKVAKRGQDVALRCDPISGHVSLFWYQQALGQGPEFLTYFQNEAQLDKSGLPSDRFFAERPEGSVSTLKIQRTQQEDSAVYLCASSLRGIGTGELFFGEGSRLTVL.

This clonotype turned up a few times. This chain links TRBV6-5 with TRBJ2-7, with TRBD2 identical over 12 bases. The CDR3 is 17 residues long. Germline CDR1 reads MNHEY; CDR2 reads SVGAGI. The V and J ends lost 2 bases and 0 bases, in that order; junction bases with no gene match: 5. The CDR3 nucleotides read TGTGCCAGCAGTTACCGGGGACTAGCGGGTACCTCCTACGAGCAGTACTTC. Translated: CASSYRGLAGTSYEQYF.

The CDR3 nucleotides are TGTGCCAGCAGCTCGCTAGCGGGAGGGAGGTACAATGAGCAGTTCTTC. Translation gives CASSSLAGGRYNEQFF. The V call is TRBV5-8, the J call TRBJ2-1; 12 bases align to TRBD2. Germline CDR1 is SGHTS and CDR2 is YDEGEE. The CDR3 sequence is 16 residues long. After removal of 3 bases from V and 4 bases from J, the junction contained 5 bases not matched to a gene.

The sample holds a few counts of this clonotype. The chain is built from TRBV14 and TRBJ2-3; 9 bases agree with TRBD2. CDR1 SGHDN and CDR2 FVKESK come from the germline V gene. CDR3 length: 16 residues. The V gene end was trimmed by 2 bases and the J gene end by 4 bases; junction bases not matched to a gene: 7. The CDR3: CASSQFRGRVPDTQYF. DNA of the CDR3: TGTGCCAGCAGCCAATTTCGCGGGAGGGTCCCAGATACGCAGTATTTT. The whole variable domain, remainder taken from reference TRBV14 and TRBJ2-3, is EAGVTQFPSHSVIEKGQTVTLRCDPISGHDNLYWYRRVMGKEIKFLLHFVKESKQDESGMPNNRFLAERTGGTYSTLKVQPAELEDSGVYFCASSQFRGRVPDTQYFGPGTRLTVL.

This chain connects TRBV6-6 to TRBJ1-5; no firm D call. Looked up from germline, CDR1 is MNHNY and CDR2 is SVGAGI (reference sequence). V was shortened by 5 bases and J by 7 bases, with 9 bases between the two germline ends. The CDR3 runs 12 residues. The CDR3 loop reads CASSTYGQPQHF. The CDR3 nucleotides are TGTGCCAGCAGTACCTATGGACAGCCCCAGCATTTT.

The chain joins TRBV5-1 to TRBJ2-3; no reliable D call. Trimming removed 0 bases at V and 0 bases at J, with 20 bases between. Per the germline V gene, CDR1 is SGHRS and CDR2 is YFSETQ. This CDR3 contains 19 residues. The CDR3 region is CASSLALTTGPLSTDTQYF. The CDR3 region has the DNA TGCGCCAGCAGCTTGGCCCTGACGACCGGCCCCCTTAGCACAGATACGCAGTATTTT.

CDR3 coding DNA: TGCGCCAGCAGCTTAGACAGGGCGTCCTCTGGGGCCAACGTCCTGACTTTC. Translation gives CASSLDRASSGANVLTF. The chain is built from TRBV5-1 and TRBJ2-6; 7 bases fit TRBD1. V trimming: 2 bases; J trimming: 0 bases; junction bases outside the gene matches: 5. The CDR3 consists of 17 residues. Germline V gene lookup returns CDR1 SGHRS and CDR2 YFSETQ.

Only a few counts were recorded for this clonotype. CDR3 in DNA: TGTGCCACCAGTGATTTGCAAGGGACTTCTCCCACAGATACGCAGTATTTT. The encoded protein is CATSDLQGTSPTDTQYF. The chain uses TRBV24-1 and TRBJ2-3, with D possibly matching TRBD2 (6 bases). The CDR3 sequence is 17 residues long. V was clipped by 0 bases and J by 2 bases, with 14 bases between them. The germline gives CDR1 KGHDR, CDR2 SFDVKD.

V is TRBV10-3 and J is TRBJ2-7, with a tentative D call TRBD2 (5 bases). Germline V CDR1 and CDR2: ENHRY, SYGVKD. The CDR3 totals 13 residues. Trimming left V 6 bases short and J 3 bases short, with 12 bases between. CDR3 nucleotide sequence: TGTGCCATCAGCGAGAGGGAGTACTACGAGCAGTACGTC. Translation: CAISEREYYEQYV.

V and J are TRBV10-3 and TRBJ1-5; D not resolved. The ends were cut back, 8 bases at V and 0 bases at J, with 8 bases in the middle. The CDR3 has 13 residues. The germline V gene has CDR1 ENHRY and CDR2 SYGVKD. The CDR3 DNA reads TGTGCCATCGGTTCAGATAGCAATCAGCCCCAGCATTTT. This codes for CAIGSDSNQPQHF.